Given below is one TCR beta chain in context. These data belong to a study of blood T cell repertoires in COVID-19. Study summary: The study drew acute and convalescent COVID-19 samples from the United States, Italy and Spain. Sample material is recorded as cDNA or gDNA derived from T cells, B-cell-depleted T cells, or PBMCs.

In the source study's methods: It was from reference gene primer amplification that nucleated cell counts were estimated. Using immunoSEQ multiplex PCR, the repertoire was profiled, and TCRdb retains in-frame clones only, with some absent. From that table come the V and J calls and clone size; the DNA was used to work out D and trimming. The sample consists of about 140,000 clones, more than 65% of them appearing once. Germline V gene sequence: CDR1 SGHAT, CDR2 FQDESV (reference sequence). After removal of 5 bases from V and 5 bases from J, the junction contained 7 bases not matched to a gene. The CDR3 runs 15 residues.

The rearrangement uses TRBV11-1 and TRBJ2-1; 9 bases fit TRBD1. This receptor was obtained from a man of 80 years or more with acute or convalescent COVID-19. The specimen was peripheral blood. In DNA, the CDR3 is TGTGCCAGCAGCCCGGGACAGGGTCGGAACAATGAGCAGTTCTTC. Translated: CASSPGQGRNNEQFF.